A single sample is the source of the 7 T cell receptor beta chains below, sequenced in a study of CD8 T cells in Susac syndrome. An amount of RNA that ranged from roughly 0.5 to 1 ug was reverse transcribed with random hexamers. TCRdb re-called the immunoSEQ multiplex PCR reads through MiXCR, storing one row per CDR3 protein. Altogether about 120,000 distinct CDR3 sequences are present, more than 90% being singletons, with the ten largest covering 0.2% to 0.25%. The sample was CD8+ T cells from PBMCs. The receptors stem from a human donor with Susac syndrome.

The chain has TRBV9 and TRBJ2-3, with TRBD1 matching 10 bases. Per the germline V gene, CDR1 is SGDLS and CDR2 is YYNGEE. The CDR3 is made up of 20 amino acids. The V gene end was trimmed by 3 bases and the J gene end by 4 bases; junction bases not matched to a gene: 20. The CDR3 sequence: CASSARGGDGDRGWPDTQYF. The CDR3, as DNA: TGTGCCAGCAGCGCCCGTGGGGGAGACGGGGACAGGGGATGGCCAGATACGCAGTATTTT.

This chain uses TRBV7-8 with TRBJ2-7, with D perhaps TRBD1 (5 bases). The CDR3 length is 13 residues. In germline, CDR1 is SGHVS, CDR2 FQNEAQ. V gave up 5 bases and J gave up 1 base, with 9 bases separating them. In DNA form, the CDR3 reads TGTGCCAGCAGCATAAGGGGTTCCTACGAGCAGTACTTC. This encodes CASSIRGSYEQYF.

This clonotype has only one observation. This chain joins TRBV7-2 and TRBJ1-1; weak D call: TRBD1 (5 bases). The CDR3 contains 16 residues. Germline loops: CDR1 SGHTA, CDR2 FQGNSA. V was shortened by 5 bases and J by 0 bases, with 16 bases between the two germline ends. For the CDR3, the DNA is TGTGCCAGCAGCCCCAACTTGGGGGGATTGAACACTGAAGCTTTCTTT. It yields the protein CASSPNLGGLNTEAFF.

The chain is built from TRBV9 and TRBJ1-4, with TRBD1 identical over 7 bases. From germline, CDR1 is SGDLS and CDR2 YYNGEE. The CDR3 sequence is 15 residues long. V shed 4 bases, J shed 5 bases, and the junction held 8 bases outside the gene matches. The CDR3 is CASSPQGGYNEKLFF. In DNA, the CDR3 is TGTGCCAGCAGCCCCCAGGGGGGCTACAATGAAAAACTGTTTTTT.

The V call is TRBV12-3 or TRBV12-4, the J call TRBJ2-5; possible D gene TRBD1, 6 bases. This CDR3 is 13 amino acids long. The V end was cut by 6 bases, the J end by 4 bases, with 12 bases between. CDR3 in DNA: TGTGCCAGCAGGTCACAGGGACGAGAGACCCAGTACTTC. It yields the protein CASRSQGRETQYF.

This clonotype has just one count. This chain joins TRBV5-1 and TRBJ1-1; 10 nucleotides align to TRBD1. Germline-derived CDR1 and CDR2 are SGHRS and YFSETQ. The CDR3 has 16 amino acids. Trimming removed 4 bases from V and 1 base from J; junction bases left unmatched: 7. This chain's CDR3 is CASSGTGARRNTEAFF. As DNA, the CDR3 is TGCGCCAGCAGCGGGACAGGGGCGAGGAGGAACACTGAAGCTTTCTTT.

CDR3 region: CASSLGPGTYNEQFF. The DNA for the CDR3 is TGTGCCAGCAGTTTAGGCCCAGGGACCTACAATGAGCAGTTCTTC. This chain joins TRBV12-3 or TRBV12-4 and TRBJ2-1; possible D gene TRBD1, 5 bases. CDR3 size: 15 residues. V was clipped by 1 base and J by 2 bases, with 9 bases between them.